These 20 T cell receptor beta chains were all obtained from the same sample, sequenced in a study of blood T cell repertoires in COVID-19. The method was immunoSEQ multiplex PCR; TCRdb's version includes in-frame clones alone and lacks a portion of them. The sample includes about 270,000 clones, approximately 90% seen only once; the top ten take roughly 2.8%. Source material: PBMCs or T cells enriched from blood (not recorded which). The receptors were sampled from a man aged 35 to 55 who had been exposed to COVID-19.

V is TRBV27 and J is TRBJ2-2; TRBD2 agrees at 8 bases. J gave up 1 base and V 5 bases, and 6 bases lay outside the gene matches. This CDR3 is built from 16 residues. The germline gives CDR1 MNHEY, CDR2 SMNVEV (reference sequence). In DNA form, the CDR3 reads TGTGCCAGCAGTAACCCGGGACTAGAGAACACCGGGGAGCTGTTTTTT. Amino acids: CASSNPGLENTGELFF.

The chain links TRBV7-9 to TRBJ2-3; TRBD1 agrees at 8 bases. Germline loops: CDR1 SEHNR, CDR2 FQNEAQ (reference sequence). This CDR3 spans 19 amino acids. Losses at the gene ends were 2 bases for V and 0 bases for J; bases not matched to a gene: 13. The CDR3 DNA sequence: TGTGCCAGCAGCTTAAGCCGGGACAGGCTACTACCTAGCACAGATACGCAGTATTTT. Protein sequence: CASSLSRDRLLPSTDTQYF.

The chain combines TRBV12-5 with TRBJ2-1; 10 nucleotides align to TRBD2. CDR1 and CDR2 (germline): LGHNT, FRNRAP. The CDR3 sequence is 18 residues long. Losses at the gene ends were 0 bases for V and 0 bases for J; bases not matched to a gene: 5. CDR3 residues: CASGLVPSGRFSYNEQFF. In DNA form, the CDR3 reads TGTGCTAGTGGTTTGGTACCTAGCGGGAGATTCTCCTACAATGAGCAGTTCTTC.

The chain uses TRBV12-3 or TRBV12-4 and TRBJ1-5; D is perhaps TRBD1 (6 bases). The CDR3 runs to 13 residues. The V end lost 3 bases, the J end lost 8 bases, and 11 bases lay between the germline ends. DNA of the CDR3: TGTGCCAGCAGTTTTGGGCCAGGGGAGCCCCAGCATTTT. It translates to CASSFGPGEPQHF.

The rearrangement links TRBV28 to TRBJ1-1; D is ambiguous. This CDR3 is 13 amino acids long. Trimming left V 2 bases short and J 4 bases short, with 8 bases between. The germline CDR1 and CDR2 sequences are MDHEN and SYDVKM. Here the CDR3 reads CASSLARSTEAFF. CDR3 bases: TGTGCCAGCAGTTTAGCTAGGAGCACTGAAGCTTTCTTT.

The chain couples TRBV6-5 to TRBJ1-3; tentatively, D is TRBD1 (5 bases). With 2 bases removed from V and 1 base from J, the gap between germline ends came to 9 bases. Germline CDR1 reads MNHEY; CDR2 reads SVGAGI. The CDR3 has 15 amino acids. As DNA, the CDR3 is TGTGCCAGCAGTTACAGGGGTGGATCTGGAAACACCATATATTTT. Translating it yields CASSYRGGSGNTIYF.

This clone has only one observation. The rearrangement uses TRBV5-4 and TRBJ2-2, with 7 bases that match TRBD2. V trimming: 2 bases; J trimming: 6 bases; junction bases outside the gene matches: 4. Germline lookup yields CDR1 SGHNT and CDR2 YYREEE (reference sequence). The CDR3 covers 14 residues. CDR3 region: CASSLDAGAGELFF. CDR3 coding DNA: TGTGCCAGCAGCTTAGATGCGGGGGCCGGGGAGCTGTTTTTT.

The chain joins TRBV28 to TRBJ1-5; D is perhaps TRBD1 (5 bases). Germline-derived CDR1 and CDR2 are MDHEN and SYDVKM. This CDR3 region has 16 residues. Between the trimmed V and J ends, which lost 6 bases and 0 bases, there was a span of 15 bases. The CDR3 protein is CASRQGWGDSNQPQHF. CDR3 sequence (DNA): TGTGCCAGCAGGCAGGGTTGGGGGGATAGCAATCAGCCCCAGCATTTT.

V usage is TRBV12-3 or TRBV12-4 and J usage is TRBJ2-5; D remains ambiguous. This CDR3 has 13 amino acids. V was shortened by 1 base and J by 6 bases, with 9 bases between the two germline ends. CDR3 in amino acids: CASSLGERQTQYF. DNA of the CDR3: TGTGCCAGCAGTTTAGGTGAGCGACAGACCCAGTACTTC.

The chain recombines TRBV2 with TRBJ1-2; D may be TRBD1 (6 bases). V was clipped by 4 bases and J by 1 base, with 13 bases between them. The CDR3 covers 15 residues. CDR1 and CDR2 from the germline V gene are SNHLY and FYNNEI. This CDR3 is CASSVRQVVNYGYTF. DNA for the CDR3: TGTGCCAGCAGTGTACGACAGGTGGTTAACTATGGCTACACCTTC.

This CDR3 reads CASSILVTSTDTQYF. The CDR3 DNA reads TGTGCCAGCAGTATACTAGTGACGAGTACAGATACGCAGTATTTT. The chain carries TRBV2 and TRBJ2-3; possible D gene TRBD2, 5 bases. This CDR3 is built from 15 residues. V was pared by 5 bases and J by 3 bases, with 15 bases between. Germline lookup yields CDR1 SNHLY and CDR2 FYNNEI.

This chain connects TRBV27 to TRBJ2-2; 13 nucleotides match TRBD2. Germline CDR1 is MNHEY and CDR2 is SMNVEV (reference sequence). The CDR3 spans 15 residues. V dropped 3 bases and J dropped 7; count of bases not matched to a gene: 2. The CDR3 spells CASSFGTSGNGELFF. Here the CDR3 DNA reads TGTGCCAGCAGTTTTGGGACTAGCGGGAACGGGGAGCTGTTTTTT.

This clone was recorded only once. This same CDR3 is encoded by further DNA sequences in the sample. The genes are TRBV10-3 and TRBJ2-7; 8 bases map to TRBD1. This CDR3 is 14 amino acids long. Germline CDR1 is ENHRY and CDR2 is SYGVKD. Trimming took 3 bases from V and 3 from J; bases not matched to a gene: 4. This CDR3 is CAISESGQGYEQYF. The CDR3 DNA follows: TGTGCCATCAGTGAATCAGGACAGGGCTACGAGCAGTACTTC.

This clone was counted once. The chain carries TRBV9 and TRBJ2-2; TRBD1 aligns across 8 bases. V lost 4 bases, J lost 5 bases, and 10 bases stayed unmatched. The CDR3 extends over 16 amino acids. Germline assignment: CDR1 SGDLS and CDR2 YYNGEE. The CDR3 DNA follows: TGTGCCAGCAGCCGAGATGGGACAGGAAAAACCGGGGAGCTGTTTTTT. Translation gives CASSRDGTGKTGELFF.

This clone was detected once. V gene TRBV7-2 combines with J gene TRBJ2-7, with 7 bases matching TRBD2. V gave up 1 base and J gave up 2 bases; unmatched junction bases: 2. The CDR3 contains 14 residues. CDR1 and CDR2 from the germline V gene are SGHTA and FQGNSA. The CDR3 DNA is TGTGCCAGCAGCTTAGGTGGGACTACCTACGAGCAGTACTTC. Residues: CASSLGGTTYEQYF.

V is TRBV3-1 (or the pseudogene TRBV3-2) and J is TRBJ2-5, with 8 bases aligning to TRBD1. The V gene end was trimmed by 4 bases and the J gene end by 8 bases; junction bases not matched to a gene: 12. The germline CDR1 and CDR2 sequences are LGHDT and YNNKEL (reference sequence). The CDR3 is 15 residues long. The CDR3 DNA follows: TGTGCCAGCAGCCTCCTGACAGGGGAAAAGAAAACCCAGTACTTC. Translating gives CASSLLTGEKKTQYF.

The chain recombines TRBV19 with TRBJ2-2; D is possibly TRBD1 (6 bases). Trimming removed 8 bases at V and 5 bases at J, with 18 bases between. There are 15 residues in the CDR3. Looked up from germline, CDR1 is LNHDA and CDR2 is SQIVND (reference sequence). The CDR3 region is CASRNYRQATGELFF. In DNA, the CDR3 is TGTGCCAGTCGAAACTACCGACAGGCGACCGGGGAGCTGTTTTTT.

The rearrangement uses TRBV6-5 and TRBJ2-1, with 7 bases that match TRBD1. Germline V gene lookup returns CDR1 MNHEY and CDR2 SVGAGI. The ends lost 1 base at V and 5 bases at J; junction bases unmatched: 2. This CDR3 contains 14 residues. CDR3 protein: CASSYFRGHNEQFF. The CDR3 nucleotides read TGTGCCAGCAGTTACTTTAGGGGGCACAATGAGCAGTTCTTC.

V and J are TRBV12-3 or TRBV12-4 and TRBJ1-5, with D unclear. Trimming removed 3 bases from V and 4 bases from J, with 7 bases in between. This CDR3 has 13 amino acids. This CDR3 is CASSFSGNQPQHF. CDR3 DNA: TGTGCCAGCAGTTTTTCGGGAAATCAGCCCCAGCATTTT.

The CDR3 sequence is CAWSVTGLAGEQFF. The CDR3 DNA reads TGTGCCTGGAGTGTAACTGGACTAGCGGGAGAGCAGTTCTTC. The chain is built from TRBV30 and TRBJ2-1; 12 bases agree with TRBD2. The germline V gene encodes CDR1 GTSNPN and CDR2 SVGIG (reference sequence). The ends lost 0 bases at V and 10 bases at J; junction bases unmatched: 4. The CDR3 extends over 14 amino acids.